Listed here are 17 T cell receptor beta chains from one sample, sequenced in a study of blood T cell repertoires in COVID-19. Sequencing used immunoSEQ multiplex PCR; TCRdb keeps in-frame clones, though not all of them. This table has over 200,000 clones, 83% appearing once. Sequencing was carried out using peripheral blood. These receptors were taken from a woman aged 40 to 50 with active or convalescent COVID-19.

The gene calls are TRBV5-1 and TRBJ1-3; D remains unclear. This CDR3 has 13 amino acids. V dropped 2 bases and J dropped 8 bases, with 11 bases sitting between them. CDR1 is SGHRS and CDR2 is YFSETQ in the germline V gene. DNA of the CDR3: TGCGCCAGCAGCTTCACGACGGGTGACACCATATATTTT. This translates into CASSFTTGDTIYF.

This chain connects TRBV28 to TRBJ1-1, with TRBD1 matching 7 bases. Per germline, CDR1 MDHEN and CDR2 SYDVKM. The ends lost 2 bases at V and 4 bases at J; junction bases unmatched: 7. This CDR3 is built from 15 residues. CDR3 nucleotide sequence: TGTGCCAGCAGTTTAGGGGTCAGGGGGTCCACTGAAGCTTTCTTT. Translation: CASSLGVRGSTEAFF.

The V call is TRBV27, the J call TRBJ2-1, with D perhaps TRBD2 (6 bases). V shed 6 bases and J shed 5 bases, with 14 bases lying between them. The germline V gene encodes CDR1 MNHEY and CDR2 SMNVEV (reference sequence). The CDR3 has 14 residues. The CDR3 spells CASRWGGVHNEQFF. The CDR3 DNA is TGTGCCAGCAGATGGGGCGGGGTACACAATGAGCAGTTCTTC.

The J gene is TRBJ1-4, the V gene TRBV30; D is perhaps TRBD1 (5 bases). Germline CDR1 is GTSNPN and CDR2 is SVGIG (reference sequence). V was pared by 3 bases and J by 8 bases, with 16 bases between. This CDR3 region has 14 residues. The CDR3 sequence: CAWSYGQGGEKLFF. DNA for the CDR3: TGTGCCTGGAGCTATGGGCAGGGTGGCGAAAAACTGTTTTTT.

This clone was seen more than once but under ten times. J is TRBJ2-2 and V is TRBV11-2; TRBD2 aligns across 7 bases. The CDR3 runs 15 residues. Germline CDR1 is SGHAT and CDR2 is FQNNGV. V lost 3 bases to trimming and J lost 4 bases; unmatched junction nucleotides: 5. The CDR3 nucleotides are TGTGCCAGCAGCTTGATGGGAGGGATCACCGGGGAGCTGTTTTTT. Translated, it gives CASSLMGGITGELFF.

The chain has TRBV5-1 and TRBJ2-3; 8 bases align to TRBD2. Germline assignment: CDR1 SGHRS and CDR2 YFSETQ. The CDR3 runs to 16 residues. Unmatched junction bases numbered 5, after V lost 2 bases and J lost 0 bases. The CDR3 DNA is TGCGCCAGCAGCTTAGCGGGGGATACTAGCACAGATACGCAGTATTTT. Translated: CASSLAGDTSTDTQYF.

V gene TRBV12-3 or TRBV12-4 combines with J gene TRBJ1-4; TRBD1 matches 9 bases. The J segment lost 14 bases and the V segment lost 6 bases, leaving 7 bases of the junction unmatched. The CDR3 totals 12 residues. CDR3 loop: CASRSGQGTLFF. CDR3 coding DNA: TGTGCCAGCAGGTCGGGACAGGGTACTCTGTTTTTT.

This clone was counted a few times. The chain's CDR3 is CASSPTGDRFRYEQYF. In DNA, the CDR3 is TGTGCCAGCAGCCCCACCGGGGACAGGTTCCGGTACGAGCAGTACTTC. The V and J genes are TRBV13 and TRBJ2-7; TRBD1 aligns across 8 bases. The CDR3 totals 16 residues. Germline V gene data show CDR1 as PRHDT and CDR2 as FYEKMQ (reference sequence). With 5 bases clipped from V and 4 bases from J, the junction kept 13 bases outside the gene matches.

The chain links TRBV9 to TRBJ2-5, with 7 bases aligning to TRBD2. The CDR3 extends over 12 amino acids. Germline-derived CDR1 and CDR2 are SGDLS and YYNGEE. J lost 5 bases, V lost 3 bases, and 1 base had no gene match. In DNA, the CDR3 is TGTGCCAGCAGCGGAGCGGGGGAGACCCAGTACTTC. Translated, it gives CASSGAGETQYF.

The chain carries TRBV3-1 (or the pseudogene TRBV3-2) and TRBJ2-3, with D perhaps matching TRBD1 (5 bases). CDR3 length: 16 amino acids. The germline V gene has CDR1 LGHDT and CDR2 YNNKEL (reference sequence). V was trimmed by 5 bases and J by 1 base, leaving 16 bases between them. The CDR3 nucleotides are TGTGCCAGCAGCGATCTAGGGGTAATCGGCACAGATACGCAGTATTTT. Amino acid sequence: CASSDLGVIGTDTQYF.

V gene TRBV30 combines with J gene TRBJ2-3, with 10 bases matching TRBD1. With 3 bases clipped from V and 4 bases from J, the junction kept 4 bases outside the gene matches. Germline V lookup: CDR1 GTSNPN, CDR2 SVGIG (reference sequence). This CDR3 spans 14 amino acids. The CDR3 coding sequence is TGTGCCTGGAGACAGACAGGGGGCGCAGATACGCAGTATTTT. It yields the protein CAWRQTGGADTQYF. Based on the CDR3 plus reference TRBV30 and TRBJ2-3, the full variable domain is SQTIHQWPATLVQPVGSPLSLECTVEGTSNPNLYWYRQAAGRGLQLLFYSVGIGQISSEVPQNLSASRPQDRQFILSSKKLLLSDSGFYLCAWRQTGGADTQYFGPGTRLTVL.

The chain recombines TRBV4-3 with TRBJ2-1; the D gene is possibly TRBD1 (6 bases). This CDR3 has 13 residues. Germline CDR1 reads LGHNA; CDR2 reads YSLEER. The ends were cut back, 1 base at V and 10 bases at J, with 11 bases in the middle. The CDR3 loop is CASSQVAGGEQFF. The CDR3 DNA sequence: TGCGCCAGCAGCCAAGTCGCTGGGGGCGAGCAGTTCTTC.

The chain combines TRBV9 with TRBJ2-3; D unresolved. Germline CDR1 and CDR2: SGDLS and YYNGEE. Trimming took 4 bases from V and 0 from J, leaving 12 bases between them. The CDR3 is 15 residues long. The CDR3 DNA sequence: TGTGCCAGCAGCCCACGGAGTACTAGCACAGATACGCAGTATTTT. Translating it yields CASSPRSTSTDTQYF. Combining the CDR3 with reference TRBV9 and TRBJ2-3 gives the whole variable domain DSGVTQTPKHLITATGQRVTLRCSPRSGDLSVYWYQQSLDQGLQFLIQYYNGEERAKGNILERFSAQQFPDLHSELNLSSLELGDSALYFCASSPRSTSTDTQYFGPGTRLTVL.

V usage is TRBV11-3 and J usage is TRBJ2-3; D is possibly TRBD1 (7 bases). From germline, CDR1 is SGHNT and CDR2 YENEEA. V was pared by 10 bases and J by 2 bases, with 13 bases between. This CDR3 is 13 amino acids long. The CDR3 protein is CATGGGVTDTQYF. The CDR3 DNA reads as TGTGCCACCGGAGGGGGCGTCACAGATACGCAGTATTTT. Looking up the rest from reference TRBV11-3 and TRBJ2-3 gives the full variable domain: EAGVVQSPRYKIIEKKQPVAFWCNPISGHNTLYWYLQNLGQGPELLIRYENEEAVDDSQLPKDRFSAERLKGVDSTLKIQPAELGDSAVYLCATGGGVTDTQYFGPGTRLTVL.

This clone was detected a few times. The V call is TRBV4-1, the J call TRBJ1-2; 7 bases align to TRBD1. Germline V gene data show CDR1 as MGHRA and CDR2 as YSYEKL. This CDR3 has 15 residues. Unmatched junction bases numbered 9, after V lost 2 bases and J lost 6 bases. The CDR3 DNA follows: TGCGCCAGCAGCCAACGTGAGACAGGGAGAAATGGCTACACCTTC. Translation gives CASSQRETGRNGYTF.

This clone was counted a single time. The V and J genes are TRBV5-1 and TRBJ1-5; D not resolved. Germline V gene sequence: CDR1 SGHRS, CDR2 YFSETQ. This CDR3 is 14 amino acids long. Trimming pared 4 bases from V and 3 bases from J, leaving 11 bases between. The CDR3 DNA follows: TGCGCCAGCAGCCCGAGCGGCACCAATCAGCCCCAGCATTTT. Protein: CASSPSGTNQPQHF.

This clone is medium-sized within its sample. The CDR3 is CASSHRGNEQFF. The CDR3, as DNA: TGTGCCAGCAGCCACAGGGGCAATGAGCAGTTCTTC. This chain uses TRBV7-9 with TRBJ2-1; 7 bases line up with TRBD1. This CDR3 is 12 amino acids long. Trimming took 5 bases from V and 6 from J; bases not matched to a gene: 1. Per germline, CDR1 SEHNR and CDR2 FQNEAQ (reference sequence).